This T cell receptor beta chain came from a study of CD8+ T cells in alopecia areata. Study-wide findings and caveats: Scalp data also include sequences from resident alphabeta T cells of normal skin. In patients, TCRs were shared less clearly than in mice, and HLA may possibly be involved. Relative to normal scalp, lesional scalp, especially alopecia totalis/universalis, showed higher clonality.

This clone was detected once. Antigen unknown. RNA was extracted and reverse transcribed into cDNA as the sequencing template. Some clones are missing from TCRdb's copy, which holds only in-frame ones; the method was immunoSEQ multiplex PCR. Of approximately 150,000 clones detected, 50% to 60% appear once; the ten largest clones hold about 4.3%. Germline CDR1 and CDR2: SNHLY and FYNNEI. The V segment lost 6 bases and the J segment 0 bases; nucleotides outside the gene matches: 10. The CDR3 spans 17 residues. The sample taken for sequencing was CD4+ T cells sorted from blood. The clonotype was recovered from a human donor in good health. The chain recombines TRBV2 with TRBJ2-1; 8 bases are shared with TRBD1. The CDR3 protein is CASRLGTGLSSYNEQFF. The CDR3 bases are TGTGCCAGCAGACTTGGGACAGGTCTTAGCTCCTACAATGAGCAGTTCTTC.